One and the same sample provided the 9 T cell receptor beta chains below, sequenced in a study of shared clonotypes between healthy human individuals. The method was immunoSEQ multiplex PCR; TCRdb's version includes in-frame clones alone and lacks a portion of them. The table has about 520,000 clones, around 73% seen once. Sequencing was done on a sample of PBMCs. The receptors here all came from a woman in her thirties or forties in good health. Some clones in this sample may be carry-over from other donors' samples.

CDR3 amino acids: CASSSLAYMGDLEAFF. CDR3 bases: TGTGCCAGCAGCTCGCTAGCCTACATGGGAGACCTCGAAGCTTTCTTT. The V gene is TRBV7-9, the J gene TRBJ1-1; D gene unclear. CDR3 length: 16 residues. From germline, CDR1 is SEHNR and CDR2 FQNEAQ (reference sequence). V lost 4 bases, J lost 8 bases, and 23 bases lay in between.

As concerns this clone: Other DNA sequences from this sample encode an identical CDR3 as well. J is TRBJ1-4 and V is TRBV28; D may be TRBD1 (6 bases). V was cut by 6 bases and J by 8 bases, with 16 bases left in between. Per germline, CDR1 MDHEN and CDR2 SYDVKM. The CDR3 is 14 amino acids. The CDR3 loop reads CASSPGQWGEKLFF. As DNA, the CDR3 is TGTGCCAGCAGCCCTGGACAGTGGGGAGAAAAACTGTTTTTT. Based on the CDR3 plus reference TRBV28 and TRBJ1-4, the full variable domain is DVKVTQSSRYLVKRTGEKVFLECVQDMDHENMFWYRQDPGLGLRLIYFSYDVKMKEKGDIPEGYSVSREKKERFSLILESASTNQTSMYLCASSPGQWGEKLFFGSGTQLSVL.

The CDR3 region is CASSPISGRVYEQYF. DNA for the CDR3: TGCGCCAGCAGCCCCATTAGCGGCAGAGTCTACGAGCAGTACTTC. The V call is TRBV5-1, the J call TRBJ2-7; weak D call: TRBD2 (6 bases). V gave up 4 bases and J gave up 3 bases, with 17 bases separating them. This CDR3 has 15 residues. Germline CDR1 is SGHRS and CDR2 is YFSETQ. The complete variable domain, with remaining parts taken from reference TRBV5-1 and TRBJ2-7, reads KAGVTQTPRYLIKTRGQQVTLSCSPISGHRSVSWYQQTPGQGLQFLFEYFSETQRNKGNFPGRFSGRQFSNSRSEMNVSTLELGDSALYLCASSPISGRVYEQYFGPGTRLTVT.

CDR3 loop: CASSRGGLGAYEQYF. In DNA form, the CDR3 reads TGTGCCAGCAGCCGTGGGGGGTTGGGGGCCTACGAGCAGTACTTC. The rearrangement links TRBV2 to TRBJ2-7, with D maybe TRBD2 (6 bases). The CDR3 has 15 residues. Germline CDR1 reads SNHLY; CDR2 reads FYNNEI. Trimming stripped 6 bases from V and 2 bases from J, with 17 bases between. The full variable domain, in which reference TRBV2 and TRBJ2-7 provide the parts outside the CDR3, is EPEVTQTPSHQVTQMGQEVILRCVPISNHLYFYWYRQILGQKVEFLVSFYNNEISEKSEIFDDQFSVERPDGSNFTLKIRSTKLEDSAMYFCASSRGGLGAYEQYFGPGTRLTVT.

The genes are TRBV7-7 and TRBJ2-3; TRBD2 matches 10 bases. CDR3 size: 14 residues. The germline V gene encodes CDR1 SSHAT and CDR2 FNYEAQ (reference sequence). V gave up 5 bases and J gave up 5 bases; unmatched junction bases: 4. The CDR3 bases are TGTGCCAGCAGCCCCATAGCGGGAGGAGATACGCAGTATTTT. The encoded protein is CASSPIAGGDTQYF.

V is TRBV11-2 and J is TRBJ1-3; no clear D. This CDR3 region has 15 residues. Deletions cut 6 bases from V and 3 bases from J, with 15 bases between. The germline V gene has CDR1 SGHAT and CDR2 FQNNGV. The DNA of the CDR3 is TGTGCCAGCAGACCAAGCGGACGGATTGGAAACACCATATATTTT. This codes for CASRPSGRIGNTIYF.

V usage is TRBV4-2 and J usage is TRBJ1-1; the match to TRBD1 covers 9 bases. The CDR3 is made up of 14 amino acids. Germline CDR1 reads LGHNA; CDR2 reads YNFKEQ. With V trimmed by 1 base and J by 3 bases, 0 bases remained unmatched. The CDR3 sequence: CASSQGTGDTEAFF. CDR3 DNA: TGTGCCAGCAGCCAAGGGACAGGGGACACTGAAGCTTTCTTT.

The chain couples TRBV11-3 to TRBJ1-2, with no clear D. Trimming cost V 5 bases and J 1 base, with 14 bases left between them. The CDR3 consists of 15 residues. The germline V gene has CDR1 SGHNT and CDR2 YENEEA. The CDR3 is CASSPRVGINYGYTF. In nucleotides, the CDR3 is TGTGCCAGCAGCCCTAGGGTAGGCATTAACTATGGCTACACCTTC.

There are many counts of this clone. CDR3 DNA sequence: TGTGCCAGCAGTCGGATGGGCCAGCATCCCTACGAGCAGTACTTC. Translated: CASSRMGQHPYEQYF. V is TRBV28 and J is TRBJ2-7; D is ambiguous. Germline lookup yields CDR1 MDHEN and CDR2 SYDVKM. The CDR3 is made up of 15 amino acids. V was clipped by 5 bases and J by 2 bases, with 16 bases between them.